This T cell receptor (beta chain) was sequenced in a study of T cells in Graves' hyperthyroidism and ophthalmopathy. This CDR3 contains 12 residues. CDR1 and CDR2 (germline): PRHDT, FYEKMQ (reference sequence). Trimming removed 6 bases at V and 0 bases at J, with 6 bases between. At least ten counts were recorded for this clonotype. What it binds is unknown. Amplification of TCR beta CDR3 regions was performed using RNA transcripts as template. HTBI primers were used for first-round RT-PCR of the TCR CDR3. MiXCR, applied by TCRdb to the multiplex PCR reads, yields one record per CDR3 protein. This table has about 500,000 distinct CDR3 sequences, 46% appearing once. Study-wide results and limits: Expanded thyroid clonotypes (above 0.001) were mostly also found in blood.

A patient was excluded if there was uncontrolled infection, other autoimmune disease, pregnancy or lactation. Based on clinical symptoms, serum thyroxine and TRAb, thyroid ultrasound and orbital computed tomography, diagnoses were reached. This clonotype was obtained from an adult woman with Graves' disease, either hyperthyroidism or ophthalmopathy (not recorded which). The chain employs TRBV13 and TRBJ2-7; no firm D call. The sample was peripheral blood or thyroid tissue (not recorded which). CDR3 DNA sequence: TGTGCCAGCAGTGGCAGCTCCTACGAGCAGTACTTC. Translated, it gives CASSGSSYEQYF.